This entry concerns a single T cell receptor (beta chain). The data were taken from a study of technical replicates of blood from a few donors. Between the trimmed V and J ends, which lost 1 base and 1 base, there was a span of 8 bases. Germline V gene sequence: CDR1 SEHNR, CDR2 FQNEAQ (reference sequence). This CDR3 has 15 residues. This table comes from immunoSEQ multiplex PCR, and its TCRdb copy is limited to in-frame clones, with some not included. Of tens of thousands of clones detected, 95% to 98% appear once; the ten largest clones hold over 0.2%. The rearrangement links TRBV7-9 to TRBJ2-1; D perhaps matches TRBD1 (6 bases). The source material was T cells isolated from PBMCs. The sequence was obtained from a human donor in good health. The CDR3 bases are TGTGCCAGCAGCTTAGTAGGGGGTTCCTACAATGAGCAGTTCTTC. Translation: CASSLVGGSYNEQFF.